The 25 T cell receptor beta chains below come from one sample, sequenced in a study of identical twins. TCRdb passed the 5' RACE reads through MiXCR, listing each CDR3 protein once. The repertoire includes around 250,000 distinct CDR3 sequences, 6.5% to 8% of them detected once, and roughly 15% sits in the top ten. These data are also associated with another study on T cells expressing NK-cell markers.

What was sequenced was CD8+ T cells sorted from blood. These receptor sequences come from a woman aged 18-29 years in good health.

This clonotype occurred many times. The J gene is TRBJ2-7, the V gene TRBV7-2; TRBD1 matches at 8 bases. The ends lost 5 bases at V and 5 bases at J; junction bases unmatched: 2. The germline V gene encodes CDR1 SGHTA and CDR2 FQGNSA. The CDR3 loop spans 12 amino acids. The CDR3 is CASSMTGDEQYF. The CDR3 nucleotides are TGTGCCAGCAGCATGACAGGGGACGAGCAGTACTTC.

This rearrangement joins TRBV6-1 to TRBJ2-1, with D possibly TRBD2 on 6 matching bases. The CDR3 is 18 residues long. V lost 7 bases, J lost 9 bases, and 31 bases lay in between. Germline V gene data show CDR1 as MNHNS and CDR2 as SASEGT. The CDR3 region has the DNA TGTGCCAGCACTGCCCCCTTGATCCGTGGAGGGGAAACGGGTGAGCAGTTCTTC. Its protein product is CASTAPLIRGGETGEQFF.

A few counts support this clonotype. The rearrangement links TRBV30 to TRBJ2-1; 9 nucleotides agree with TRBD2. V shed 5 bases and J 5 bases; nucleotides not matched to a gene: 7. CDR3 length equals 14 residues. Per the germline V gene, CDR1 is GTSNPN and CDR2 is SVGIG (reference sequence). The CDR3 spells CAWDGLAGNNEQFF. The CDR3 bases are TGTGCCTGGGATGGGCTAGCGGGAAACAATGAGCAGTTCTTC.

This chain uses TRBV24-1 with TRBJ2-7; no clear D. The CDR3 extends over 15 amino acids. V gave up 0 bases and J gave up 2 bases, with 10 bases separating them. CDR1 is KGHDR, CDR2 SFDVKD, per germline. CDR3 sequence reads: CATSDLSEIPYEQYF. In DNA, the CDR3 is TGTGCCACCAGTGATTTGTCGGAGATTCCCTACGAGCAGTACTTC.

This clonotype was seen ten or more times. The V gene is TRBV5-6, the J gene TRBJ2-1; perhaps TRBD2 as D (6 bases). With 0 bases removed from V and 4 bases from J, the gap between germline ends came to 11 bases. From germline, CDR1 is SGHDT and CDR2 YYEEEE. The CDR3 consists of 15 residues. The CDR3 protein is CASSLAGEIYNEQFF. The CDR3 region has the DNA TGTGCCAGCAGCTTGGCGGGAGAAATATACAATGAGCAGTTCTTC.

This clonotype was seen repeatedly, ten times or more. The genes are TRBV7-9 and TRBJ2-7; 9 positions match TRBD2. The CDR3 covers 14 residues. Germline trimming cut 1 base from V and 4 bases from J; bases unmatched to any gene: 2. Looked up from germline, CDR1 is SEHNR and CDR2 is FQNEAQ (reference sequence). CDR3 sequence reads: CASSLGTSAYEQYF. The CDR3 DNA sequence: TGTGCCAGCAGCTTAGGGACTAGCGCATACGAGCAGTACTTC.

This chain links TRBV20-1 with TRBJ1-2; D is ambiguous. CDR1 is DFQATT and CDR2 is SNEGSKA in the germline V gene (reference sequence). This CDR3 spans 11 amino acids. The V end lost 5 bases, the J end lost 8 bases, and 12 bases lay between the germline ends. CDR3 DNA sequence: TGCAGTGCTCCTACGACGCAAGGCTACACCTTC. Translated: CSAPTTQGYTF.

This clonotype was seen a few times. The genes are TRBV6-5 and TRBJ1-1; maybe TRBD1 (6 bases). The CDR3 contains 16 residues. Germline lookup yields CDR1 MNHEY and CDR2 SVGAGI. Deletions cut 0 bases from V and 6 bases from J, with 17 bases between. Here the CDR3 DNA reads TGTGCCAGCAGTTACTCCCCCGCCGGGGGGGCCGCTGAAGCTTTCTTT. Translation: CASSYSPAGGAAEAFF.

Only one count was recorded for this clonotype. The V gene is TRBV18, the J gene TRBJ2-7; D unresolved. Germline V gene sequence: CDR1 KGHSH, CDR2 LQKENI. V lost 3 bases, J lost 0 bases, and 9 bases lay in between. The CDR3 loop spans 14 amino acids. The CDR3 bases are TGTGCCAGCTCACCGGTTGAGCACTCCTACGAGCAGTACTTC. This encodes CASSPVEHSYEQYF. Using reference TRBV18 and TRBJ2-7 for the parts outside the CDR3, the full variable domain is NAGVMQNPRHLVRRRGQEARLRCSPMKGHSHVYWYRQLPEEGLKFMVYLQKENIIDESGMPKERFSAEFPKEGPSILRIQQVVRGDSAAYFCASSPVEHSYEQYFGPGTRLTVT.

V usage is TRBV5-6 and J usage is TRBJ2-7; D possibly corresponds to TRBD1 (5 bases). Trimming shortened V by 4 bases and J by 7 bases, and 12 bases separated the two germline ends. The germline CDR1 and CDR2 sequences are SGHDT and YYEEEE. The CDR3 spans 12 residues. The CDR3 is CASSQGHQEQYF. The CDR3 DNA sequence: TGTGCCAGCAGCCAAGGACACCAGGAGCAGTACTTC. The full variable domain, its missing parts supplied by reference TRBV5-6 and TRBJ2-7, is DAGVTQSPTHLIKTRGQQVTLRCSPKSGHDTVSWYQQALGQGPQFIFQYYEEEERQRGNFPDRFSGHQFPNYSSELNVNALLLGDSALYLCASSQGHQEQYFGPGTRLTVT.

Ten or more counts support this clonotype. The V call is TRBV11-2, the J call TRBJ2-1, with D hard to call. The V end lost 2 bases, the J end lost 0 bases, and 8 bases lay between the germline ends. This CDR3 region has 15 residues. Germline lookup yields CDR1 SGHAT and CDR2 FQNNGV. For the CDR3, the DNA is TGTGCCAGCAGCTTATCTAGGCCCTCCTACAATGAGCAGTTCTTC. This codes for CASSLSRPSYNEQFF.

This clonotype was seen at least ten times. The CDR3 DNA follows: TGTGCCAGCAGCCTCGTCGCGGGCTCCTACAATGAGCAGTTCTTC. The encoded protein is CASSLVAGSYNEQFF. The V call is TRBV5-5, the J call TRBJ2-1, with D perhaps TRBD2 (5 bases). The germline V gene has CDR1 SGHKS and CDR2 YYEKEE (reference sequence). V lost 4 bases and J lost 0, with 11 bases in between. The CDR3 totals 15 residues.

At least ten counts were recorded for this clonotype. The rearrangement joins TRBV5-1 to TRBJ1-2; D is unresolved. CDR3 length: 16 residues. Trimming took 7 bases from V and 0 from J, leaving 19 bases between them. CDR1 is SGHRS, CDR2 YFSETQ, per germline. CDR3 region: CASYDGRFRPNYGYTF. CDR3 DNA sequence: TGCGCCAGCTATGACGGTCGATTTCGTCCTAACTATGGCTACACCTTC.

This clonotype has ten or more counts. This chain uses TRBV15 with TRBJ2-7; D possibly corresponds to TRBD1 (5 bases). This CDR3 contains 13 residues. CDR1 LNHNV and CDR2 YYDKDF come from the germline V gene (reference sequence). With 1 base removed from V and 3 bases from J, the gap between germline ends came to 7 bases. The CDR3 nucleotides are TGTGCCACCAGCAGAGGAGACAGCTACGAGCAGTACTTC. Residues: CATSRGDSYEQYF.

The chain uses TRBV27 and TRBJ2-3; the D gene is possibly TRBD2 (6 bases). This CDR3 region has 15 residues. Trimming pared 2 bases from V and 4 bases from J, leaving 13 bases between. Germline CDR1 reads MNHEY; CDR2 reads SMNVEV (reference sequence). CDR3 in amino acids: CASSLRYGGADTQYF. CDR3 in DNA: TGTGCCAGCAGTTTACGATATGGAGGGGCAGATACGCAGTATTTT.

This chain joins TRBV20-1 and TRBJ2-6; 7 bases align to TRBD1. The CDR3 runs to 16 residues. The trim removed 0 bases at V and 4 bases at J, leaving 6 bases unmatched. Germline V gene sequence: CDR1 DFQATT, CDR2 SNEGSKA (reference sequence). The chain's CDR3 is CSARDRTGAGANVLTF. The DNA for the CDR3 is TGCAGTGCTAGAGATCGAACAGGGGCCGGGGCCAACGTCCTGACTTTC.

The chain carries TRBV29-1 and TRBJ2-7; 11 nucleotides agree with TRBD1. The CDR3 runs 15 residues. After removal of 0 bases from V and 3 bases from J, the junction contained 4 bases not matched to a gene. Germline CDR1 and CDR2: SQVTM and ANQGSEA. CDR3 in amino acids: CSVEDRGQGGYEQYF. The CDR3, as DNA: TGCAGCGTTGAAGATCGGGGACAGGGGGGCTACGAGCAGTACTTC.

The CDR3, as DNA: TGTGCCAGCAGCCCAGGACTTAACCAGTACTTC. This gives the protein CASSPGLNQYF. V gene TRBV7-6 combines with J gene TRBJ2-5; perhaps TRBD2 as D (5 bases). This CDR3 has 11 residues. The germline V and J ends were trimmed by 5 bases and 10 bases, with 11 bases remaining between them. Germline lookup yields CDR1 SGHVS and CDR2 FNYEAQ.

This clonotype has a count of ten or more. The V and J genes are TRBV5-1 and TRBJ1-1, with D uncertain. Germline lookup yields CDR1 SGHRS and CDR2 YFSETQ. The CDR3 consists of 13 residues. Trimming removed 4 bases at V and 1 base at J, with 8 bases between. The CDR3 DNA follows: TGCGCCAGCAGCCTCTATGAGAACACTGAAGCTTTCTTT. It specifies CASSLYENTEAFF.

Ten or more counts support this clonotype. The chain is built from TRBV5-1 and TRBJ1-4, with a tentative D call TRBD1 (5 bases). Germline assignment: CDR1 SGHRS and CDR2 YFSETQ. The CDR3 has 14 residues. V lost 3 bases, J lost 7 bases, and 13 bases lay in between. The CDR3: CASSSGGGGEKLFF. For the CDR3, the DNA is TGCGCCAGCAGCTCCGGGGGAGGAGGTGAAAAACTGTTTTTT. The full variable domain, rest sourced from reference TRBV5-1 and TRBJ1-4, is KAGVTQTPRYLIKTRGQQVTLSCSPISGHRSVSWYQQTPGQGLQFLFEYFSETQRNKGNFPGRFSGRQFSNSRSEMNVSTLELGDSALYLCASSSGGGGEKLFFGSGTQLSVL.

The sample holds a few counts of this clonotype. CDR3 bases: TGTGCCACCCTACGCCCGGGACTCCGGAATGAGCAGTTCTTC. It codes for CATLRPGLRNEQFF. The chain couples TRBV12-3 or TRBV12-4 to TRBJ2-1; perhaps TRBD2 as D (6 bases). Trimming took 10 bases from V and 7 from J, leaving 20 bases between them. This CDR3 is 14 amino acids long.

In its sample, this clonotype was seen a few times. The rearrangement links TRBV5-6 to TRBJ1-4; D uncertain. Trimming left V 0 bases short and J 14 bases short, with 11 bases between. There are 12 residues in the CDR3. CDR1 SGHDT and CDR2 YYEEEE come from the germline V gene. CDR3 DNA: TGTGCCAGCAGCTTGGGCCCCGAGCCGCTGTTTTTT. The encoded protein is CASSLGPEPLFF. Full variable domain (missing parts from reference TRBV5-6 and TRBJ1-4): DAGVTQSPTHLIKTRGQQVTLRCSPKSGHDTVSWYQQALGQGPQFIFQYYEEEERQRGNFPDRFSGHQFPNYSSELNVNALLLGDSALYLCASSLGPEPLFFGSGTQLSVL.

This clonotype was counted a few times. The chain couples TRBV7-2 to TRBJ2-3, with D perhaps TRBD1 (5 bases). CDR3 length equals 16 residues. From germline, CDR1 is SGHTA and CDR2 FQGNSA. V lost 7 bases, J lost 0 bases, and 17 bases lay in between. The CDR3 region is CASTKGFRTSTDTQYF. CDR3 DNA: TGTGCCAGCACGAAGGGGTTCCGCACTAGCACAGATACGCAGTATTTT.

This clonotype has ten or more counts. This chain connects TRBV12-3 or TRBV12-4 to TRBJ2-3; D is ambiguous. V was pared by 3 bases and J by 6 bases, with 7 bases between. The CDR3 totals 12 residues. CDR3 bases: TGTGCCAGCAGTTTCAGTGGTGATACGCAGTATTTT. It specifies CASSFSGDTQYF.

This clonotype was seen repeatedly, ten times or more. The chain links TRBV5-1 to TRBJ2-3; D is possibly TRBD2 (5 bases). The CDR3 length is 14 residues. Germline loops: CDR1 SGHRS, CDR2 YFSETQ. Trimming took 2 bases from V and 4 from J, leaving 11 bases between them. Written as DNA, the CDR3 is TGCGCCAGCAGCTTTTTAGGAGGCGCAGATACGCAGTATTTT. This gives the protein CASSFLGGADTQYF.